This TCR beta chain was captured in a study of cytomegalovirus exposure and HLA in healthy donors. In regard to this clone: Its target is not known.

TCRdb's copy holds only in-frame clones and misses some; the assay was immunoSEQ multiplex PCR. The sample yields about 200,000 clones, around 80% seen once. This CDR3 has 19 residues. V lost 0 bases and J lost 0, with 15 bases in between. Germline-derived CDR1 and CDR2 are MNHNS and SASEGT. Regarding the study as a whole: Cytomegalovirus association was assigned to more than 150 TCR beta chains.

The chain is built from TRBV6-1 and TRBJ1-6; D not certain. The sequenced material came from PBMCs. The receptor was isolated from a woman in her 30s in good health and CMV-seronegative. CDR3 sequence (DNA): TGTGCCAGCAGTGAAGCCCGGCAGGATCTGAGCTCCTATAATTCACCCCTCCACTTT. It yields the protein CASSEARQDLSSYNSPLHF.